This TCR beta chain stems from a study of Ad26.COV2.S vaccination and SARS-CoV-2 variants. Study outcomes and limitations: In TCR breadth and depth analyses, total T cell responses may have been underestimated. While placebo recipients had lower spike-specific TCR breadth, vaccine recipients had more. Substantial response breadth was reportedly seen for spike-specific CD8+ and CD4+ T cells after vaccination.

A remark on this clone: The antigen is not known.

Sequencing used immunoSEQ multiplex PCR; TCRdb keeps in-frame clones, though not all of them. The sample consists of approximately 340,000 clones, roughly nine tenths of them appearing once. Germline V gives CDR1 SGHTS, CDR2 YDEGEE. Trimming pared 0 bases from V and 6 bases from J, leaving 15 bases between. The CDR3 is made up of 15 amino acids. The chain uses TRBV5-8 and TRBJ2-5; a weak D match, TRBD1 (5 bases). This sequence was found in a human donor who had recovered from COVID-19. The material was peripheral blood, obtained after recovery from COVID-19. The DNA for the CDR3 is TGTGCCAGCAGCTTGGCAGGGTTGACGGTACAGACCCAGTACTTC. Its translation is CASSLAGLTVQTQYF.